Presented here are 22 T cell receptor beta chains from one specimen sequenced in a study of blood T cell repertoires in COVID-19. Produced via immunoSEQ multiplex PCR; TCRdb's table is partial and in-frame only. The data contain 70,000 to 90,000 clones, around nine tenths of them singletons. The sequenced sample was peripheral blood. These receptors were obtained from a man aged 55-75 years with acute or convalescent COVID-19.

This clone appeared a single time. At the DNA level, this CDR3 is encoded by other sequences in the same sample as well. This chain uses TRBV5-4 with TRBJ1-2; 9 bases are shared with TRBD1. Germline assignment: CDR1 SGHNT and CDR2 YYREEE (reference sequence). V gave up 4 bases and J gave up 8 bases; unmatched junction bases: 6. The CDR3 has 13 amino acids. In DNA form, the CDR3 reads TGTGCCAGCAGCCTGGACAGGGGATACGGCTACACCTTC. The encoded protein is CASSLDRGYGYTF.

This chain joins TRBV4-1 and TRBJ2-2, with 8 positions matching TRBD2. The CDR3 loop spans 17 amino acids. The V gene end was trimmed by 1 base and the J gene end by 2 bases; junction bases not matched to a gene: 6. Looked up from germline, CDR1 is MGHRA and CDR2 is YSYEKL. Here the CDR3 reads CASSQVPRGGNTGELFF. As DNA, the CDR3 is TGCGCCAGCAGCCAAGTGCCACGGGGGGGAAACACCGGGGAGCTGTTTTTT.

The rearrangement uses TRBV11-2 and TRBJ2-7; D is unclear. The CDR3 consists of 12 residues. Germline V gene sequence: CDR1 SGHAT, CDR2 FQNNGV. V shed 7 bases and J shed 2 bases, with 9 bases lying between them. The CDR3 is CASTQATYEQYF. The CDR3 DNA follows: TGTGCCAGCACCCAGGCGACCTACGAGCAGTACTTC.

The rearrangement uses TRBV7-8 and TRBJ1-2; tentatively, D is TRBD1 (6 bases). V was shortened by 2 bases and J by 4 bases, with 11 bases between the two germline ends. CDR3 length: 14 residues. CDR1 and CDR2 (germline): SGHVS, FQNEAQ. DNA of the CDR3: TGTGCCAGCAGCTTACATAGGGGGTCCTATGGCTACACCTTC. It encodes CASSLHRGSYGYTF.

The CDR3 loop reads CASSTAGTPTYEQYF. The CDR3 DNA follows: TGTGCCAGCAGCACAGCCGGGACACCCACTTACGAGCAGTACTTC. The chain joins TRBV7-2 to TRBJ2-7; tentatively, D is TRBD1 (6 bases). CDR1 SGHTA and CDR2 FQGNSA come from the germline V gene. CDR3 size: 15 residues. V was shortened by 5 bases and J by 4 bases, with 18 bases between the two germline ends. Variable domain in full (rest from reference TRBV7-2 and TRBJ2-7): GAGVSQSPSNKVTEKGKDVELRCDPISGHTALYWYRQSLGQGLEFLIYFQGNSAPDKSGLPSDRFSAERTGGSVSTLTIQRTQQEDSAVYLCASSTAGTPTYEQYFGPGTRLTVT.

The gene calls are TRBV5-3 and TRBJ2-1; TRBD2 aligns across 11 bases. TRBV5-3 is recorded as an ORF, its role being uncertain. This CDR3 contains 16 residues. V shed 4 bases and J 9 bases; nucleotides not matched to a gene: 12. CDR3 loop: CARSIWPGLAVLEQFF. DNA for the CDR3: TGTGCCAGAAGCATATGGCCGGGACTAGCGGTGCTTGAGCAGTTCTTC.

The rearrangement joins TRBV2 to TRBJ2-2; 7 nucleotides align to TRBD2. The CDR3 is 15 residues long. Germline CDR1 SNHLY, CDR2 FYNNEI. Germline trimming cut 4 bases from V and 5 bases from J; bases unmatched to any gene: 7. The CDR3 here is CASSVASGKTGELFF. For the CDR3, the DNA is TGTGCCAGCAGTGTGGCTAGCGGAAAGACCGGGGAGCTGTTTTTT.

V gene TRBV19 combines with J gene TRBJ1-1; D remains unclear. V was clipped by 6 bases and J by 8 bases, with 10 bases between them. The CDR3 runs to 11 residues. Germline V gene sequence: CDR1 LNHDA, CDR2 SQIVND (reference sequence). The CDR3 bases are TGTGCCAGTAGACACAGCGGGGAAGCTTTCTTT. Residues: CASRHSGEAFF.

In the case of this clone: It is likely a read error, because the conserved phenylalanine at the end of the CDR3 is missing. The DNA is left out, because the CDR3 cannot be placed on it with certainty; the CDR3 is given as TCRdb lists it. The chain couples TRBV21-1 to TRBJ1-1. TRBV21-1 is listed as a pseudogene. The CDR3 is 9 amino acids in total, end residues counted. The CDR3 loop is CASSKAEFR.

The V gene is TRBV18, the J gene TRBJ1-4; 8 bases agree with TRBD1. The V gene's germline CDR1 is KGHSH and CDR2 LQKENI. The CDR3 runs 16 residues. The V gene end was trimmed by 3 bases and the J gene end by 7 bases; junction bases not matched to a gene: 10. In nucleotides, the CDR3 is TGTGCCAGCTCACCCATTCGGACAGGGAAAAGTGAAAAACTGTTTTTT. This translates into CASSPIRTGKSEKLFF. The full variable domain, its missing parts supplied by reference TRBV18 and TRBJ1-4, is NAGVMQNPRHLVRRRGQEARLRCSPMKGHSHVYWYRQLPEEGLKFMVYLQKENIIDESGMPKERFSAEFPKEGPSILRIQQVVRGDSAAYFCASSPIRTGKSEKLFFGSGTQLSVL.

This chain links TRBV7-8 with TRBJ2-7; 7 bases are a match to TRBD2. Looked up from germline, CDR1 is SGHVS and CDR2 is FQNEAQ. The V segment lost 5 bases and the J segment 1 base; nucleotides outside the gene matches: 14. This CDR3 region has 17 residues. CDR3 bases: TGTGCCAGCAGCGGAGCGATCCTAGCGGAGAGTTCCTACGAGCAGTACTTC. Protein sequence: CASSGAILAESSYEQYF.

V and J are TRBV13 and TRBJ2-5; a possible D gene is TRBD1 (5 bases). With 5 bases removed from V and 7 bases from J, the gap between germline ends came to 14 bases. CDR3 size: 13 residues. The V gene's germline CDR1 is PRHDT and CDR2 FYEKMQ (reference sequence). CDR3 loop: CASSQPNQGTQYF. In DNA form, the CDR3 reads TGTGCCAGCAGCCAGCCCAATCAGGGGACCCAGTACTTC.

J is TRBJ1-2 and V is TRBV6-5; 9 bases agree with TRBD1. This CDR3 comprises 14 residues. With 8 bases clipped from V and 7 bases from J, the junction kept 11 bases outside the gene matches. Germline V gene lookup returns CDR1 MNHEY and CDR2 SVGAGI. CDR3 bases: TGTGCCAGCGGGGGACAGGGTCTCCTTGCTGGCTACACCTTC. It codes for CASGGQGLLAGYTF.

The gene calls are TRBV19 and TRBJ1-2, with 7 bases fitting TRBD1. The J segment lost 8 bases and the V segment lost 3 bases, leaving 6 bases of the junction unmatched. Germline V gene lookup returns CDR1 LNHDA and CDR2 SQIVND (reference sequence). This CDR3 is 13 amino acids long. The CDR3 here is CASSIFRTGGYTF. CDR3 in DNA: TGTGCCAGTAGTATTTTCAGGACAGGCGGCTACACCTTC.

The rearrangement links TRBV30 to TRBJ2-7; 8 bases are a match to TRBD2. Trimming cost V 2 bases and J 1 base; bases outside gene matches: 10. Germline V gene data show CDR1 as GTSNPN and CDR2 as SVGIG (reference sequence). This CDR3 comprises 16 residues. CDR3 bases: TGTGCCTGGAGTAGAAGCGGGAGCCACTCTTCCTACGAGCAGTACTTC. Its protein product is CAWSRSGSHSSYEQYF.

Only one count was recorded for this clone. The V gene is TRBV5-1, the J gene TRBJ1-1; no reliable D call. Germline CDR1 and CDR2: SGHRS and YFSETQ. This CDR3 region has 16 residues. Trimming removed 4 bases from V and 6 bases from J, with 22 bases in between. In DNA, the CDR3 is TGCGCCAGCAGCCGGGAAGGCTTTAGGCTTGGCGCTGAAGCTTTCTTT. Protein sequence: CASSREGFRLGAEAFF. Full variable domain (outside the CDR3, taken from reference TRBV5-1 and TRBJ1-1): KAGVTQTPRYLIKTRGQQVTLSCSPISGHRSVSWYQQTPGQGLQFLFEYFSETQRNKGNFPGRFSGRQFSNSRSEMNVSTLELGDSALYLCASSREGFRLGAEAFFGQGTRLTVV.

The chain is built from TRBV19 and TRBJ1-2; D is ambiguous. The CDR3 spans 14 residues. Germline V CDR1 and CDR2: LNHDA, SQIVND (reference sequence). Between the trimmed V and J ends, which lost 6 bases and 6 bases, there was a span of 17 bases. CDR3 bases: TGTGCCAGTAGGGAATGGTGGGCAGAACATGGCTACACCTTC. Translated, it gives CASREWWAEHGYTF. Full variable domain (rest looked up from reference TRBV19 and TRBJ1-2): DGGITQSPKYLFRKEGQNVTLSCEQNLNHDAMYWYRQDPGQGLRLIYYSQIVNDFQKGDIAEGYSVSREKKESFPLTVTSAQKNPTAFYLCASREWWAEHGYTFGSGTRLTVV.

The chain is built from TRBV19 and TRBJ1-2; TRBD1 matches 8 bases. The CDR3 totals 14 residues. Germline trimming cut 1 base from V and 2 bases from J; bases unmatched to any gene: 0. Germline V gene data show CDR1 as LNHDA and CDR2 as SQIVND (reference sequence). In DNA, the CDR3 is TGTGCCAGTAGTATAGGACAGGGGAACTATGGCTACACCTTC. Protein product: CASSIGQGNYGYTF.

The sample holds a few counts of this clone. This rearrangement joins TRBV3-1 (or the pseudogene TRBV3-2) to TRBJ2-3, with D hard to call. V was clipped by 1 base and J by 1 base, with 9 bases between them. The CDR3 spans 15 residues. In germline, CDR1 is LGHDT, CDR2 YNNKEL (reference sequence). CDR3 in amino acids: CASSQGSPRTDTQYF. For the CDR3, the DNA is TGTGCCAGCAGCCAAGGTAGCCCCCGCACAGATACGCAGTATTTT.

This chain uses TRBV19 with TRBJ2-2; 10 nucleotides agree with TRBD2. Germline loops: CDR1 LNHDA, CDR2 SQIVND (reference sequence). CDR3 length equals 15 residues. The J segment lost 7 bases and the V segment lost 2 bases, leaving 4 bases of the junction unmatched. The CDR3 sequence is CASSITSGVIGELFF. The CDR3 coding sequence is TGTGCCAGTAGTATAACTAGCGGGGTAATCGGGGAGCTGTTTTTT.

This clone was counted only a few times. The chain is built from TRBV19 and TRBJ1-5; tentative D call: TRBD1 (5 bases). The CDR3 is 13 residues long. V shed 2 bases and J shed 4 bases, with 6 bases lying between them. CDR1 LNHDA and CDR2 SQIVND come from the germline V gene (reference sequence). Here the CDR3 DNA reads TGTGCCAGTAGTATAAAGGGGAATCAGCCCCAGCATTTT. It is translated as CASSIKGNQPQHF. Full variable domain (rest looked up from reference TRBV19 and TRBJ1-5): DGGITQSPKYLFRKEGQNVTLSCEQNLNHDAMYWYRQDPGQGLRLIYYSQIVNDFQKGDIAEGYSVSREKKESFPLTVTSAQKNPTAFYLCASSIKGNQPQHFGDGTRLSIL.

The chain carries TRBV7-2 and TRBJ1-3, with 10 bases lining up with TRBD1. The CDR3 totals 17 residues. Germline CDR1 reads SGHTA; CDR2 reads FQGNSA. V dropped 0 bases and J dropped 4; count of bases not matched to a gene: 6. The CDR3 loop is CASSLAGTGVAGNTIYF. CDR3 nucleotides: TGTGCCAGCAGCTTAGCCGGGACAGGGGTCGCCGGAAACACCATATATTTT.